This T cell receptor (beta chain) is from a study of T cells after somatic rescue of genetic block. Germline V CDR1 and CDR2: MNHEY, SVGAGI. This CDR3 contains 15 residues. The V and J ends lost 5 bases and 2 bases, in that order; junction bases with no gene match: 6. This clone was recorded once. Sequencing used immunoSEQ multiplex PCR; TCRdb keeps in-frame clones, though not all of them. The sample comprises about 52,000 clones, more than 90% of which are singletons, and approximately 0.077% rests with the top ten. The sample was peripheral blood mononuclear cells (PBMCs). The TCR was taken from a child under two years old. The genes are TRBV6-5 and TRBJ2-7; 10 nucleotides line up with TRBD2. CDR3 DNA: TGTGCCAGCAGTCCACTAGCGGGAACCCCCTACGAGCAGTACTTC. It is translated as CASSPLAGTPYEQYF.